Below, 7 T cell receptor beta chains from the same sample are listed, as sequenced in a study of T cell responses to AZD1222 COVID-19 vaccine. Generated by immunoSEQ multiplex PCR, the TCRdb table keeps only in-frame clones and is missing some. The sample holds 130,000 or so clones, 89% seen once. This specimen was peripheral blood, taken 28 days after the second AZD1222 dose. Receptors were obtained from an adult who received the AZD1222 COVID-19 vaccine.

The rearrangement uses TRBV5-4 and TRBJ1-1, with D hard to call. Germline V lookup: CDR1 SGHNT, CDR2 YYREEE (reference sequence). The CDR3 is made up of 13 amino acids. V gave up 5 bases and J gave up 0 bases, with 8 bases separating them. DNA for the CDR3: TGTGCCAGCAGTTACTCTATGAACACTGAAGCTTTCTTT. It encodes CASSYSMNTEAFF. The full variable domain, completed using reference TRBV5-4 and TRBJ1-1, is ETGVTQSPTHLIKTRGQQVTLRCSSQSGHNTVSWYQQALGQGPQFIFQYYREEENGRGNFPPRFSGLQFPNYSSELNVNALELDDSALYLCASSYSMNTEAFFGQGTRLTVV.

J is TRBJ1-1 and V is TRBV2; 7 bases are a match to TRBD1. Looked up from germline, CDR1 is SNHLY and CDR2 is FYNNEI. This CDR3 has 15 amino acids. Trimming removed 8 bases from V and 5 bases from J; junction bases left unmatched: 14. CDR3 amino acids: CASGWDSSQRTEAFF. Here the CDR3 DNA reads TGTGCCAGCGGCTGGGACAGCTCACAGAGGACTGAAGCTTTCTTT. Based on the CDR3 plus reference TRBV2 and TRBJ1-1, the full variable domain is EPEVTQTPSHQVTQMGQEVILRCVPISNHLYFYWYRQILGQKVEFLVSFYNNEISEKSEIFDDQFSVERPDGSNFTLKIRSTKLEDSAMYFCASGWDSSQRTEAFFGQGTRLTVV.

Details on this clone: One end of the junction is discordant with germline, which a read error may explain. The chain employs TRBV30 and TRBJ1-4; D might be TRBD1 (6 bases). Germline V gives CDR1 GTSNPN, CDR2 SVGIG (reference sequence). The CDR3 is 12 residues long. The CDR3 bases are TGTGCCGGGAGGGGGTCCAATGAAAAACTGTTTTTT. Translating gives CAGRGSNEKLFF.

The V call is TRBV5-1, the J call TRBJ1-6, with 11 bases that match TRBD1. Germline loops: CDR1 SGHRS, CDR2 YFSETQ. V lost 2 bases and J lost 7; bases outside the gene matches: 8. CDR3 length: 17 amino acids. Here the CDR3 reads CASSLDPGTGGNSPLHF. DNA of the CDR3: TGCGCCAGCAGCTTAGACCCCGGGACAGGGGGAAATTCACCCCTCCACTTT.

V is TRBV30 and J is TRBJ1-6, with 7 bases that match TRBD1. CDR3 length: 15 amino acids. Germline-derived CDR1 and CDR2 are GTSNPN and SVGIG (reference sequence). V shed 5 bases, J shed 9 bases, and the junction held 13 bases outside the gene matches. CDR3 bases: TGTGCCTGGGGGTTTGGTGGGACAGATTTTTCACCCCTCCACTTT. Amino acid sequence: CAWGFGGTDFSPLHF.

The chain is built from TRBV7-3 and TRBJ1-1, with TRBD1 matching over 10 bases. The germline V gene has CDR1 SGHTA and CDR2 FQGTGA. The junction had 5 bases not matched to a gene; V was cut back by 3 bases and J by 7 bases. This CDR3 region has 14 residues. The chain's CDR3 is CASSFRQGAGEAFF. The CDR3 DNA reads as TGTGCCAGCAGCTTTCGACAGGGGGCTGGTGAAGCTTTCTTT.

This chain joins TRBV10-3 and TRBJ1-5, with 8 positions matching TRBD1. Germline CDR1 ENHRY, CDR2 SYGVKD. V was pared by 10 bases and J by 8 bases, with 16 bases of the junction left unmatched. The CDR3 is 15 amino acids. For the CDR3, the DNA is TGTGCCACCAAGAGGTCAGGGGGCGAGCCTAAGCCCCAGCATTTT. Translation gives CATKRSGGEPKPQHF.